The sample holds one count of the clone carrying this TCR beta chain. The target antigen is unknown. Deletions cut 1 base from V and 6 bases from J, with 12 bases between. Germline-derived CDR1 and CDR2 are LNHDA and SQIVND (reference sequence). The CDR3 has 14 amino acids. These data belong to a study of lymphopenia after photon versus proton radiotherapy. Profiling relied on immunoSEQ multiplex PCR, and the TCRdb table lists in-frame clones only, not all of them. The table lists around 26,000 clones, 90% of them singletons. Study-level findings and limits: After the lymphocyte nadir, photon-treated repertoires showed oligoclonal expansion, especially of CD8+ Temra cells. Proton therapy kept repertoires fairly stable, unlike photons, which gained effector/memory cells. A bigger post-nadir fall in TCR diversity correlated inversely with survival time in deceased patients.

The chain couples TRBV19 to TRBJ1-1; D may be TRBD1 (5 bases). Sequenced material: peripheral blood, taken from a patient treated with photon-based radiotherapy. The TCR sequence derives from a woman in her 50s with cholangiocarcinoma. The CDR3 sequence is CASSIGGGRAEAFF. Here the CDR3 DNA reads TGTGCCAGTAGTATAGGGGGCGGCAGGGCTGAAGCTTTCTTT.